This TCR beta chain is drawn from a study of T cell responses to AZD1222 COVID-19 vaccine. CDR3 size: 12 residues. Trimming left V 4 bases short and J 12 bases short, with 10 bases between. Germline V gene data show CDR1 as SGHDN and CDR2 as FVKESK. TCRdb keeps only in-frame clones here, not all; method: immunoSEQ multiplex PCR. The sample carries under 150,000 clones, 70% to 90% recorded once. Sequenced material: peripheral blood, taken 28 days after the second AZD1222 dose. The clonotype comes from an adult who received the AZD1222 COVID-19 vaccine. The chain uses TRBV14 and TRBJ2-6; D unclear. CDR3 sequence reads: CASSPFDGVLTF. The DNA of the CDR3 is TGTGCCAGCAGCCCCTTCGACGGCGTCCTGACTTTC.